This T cell receptor (beta chain) comes out of a study of blood T cell repertoires in COVID-19. There are 15 residues in the CDR3. Germline V gene sequence: CDR1 SGDLS, CDR2 YYNGEE. V lost 5 bases and J lost 2, with 15 bases in between. This study enrolled people aged 18 to 89 from around 25 US geographic areas. Measured with immunoSEQ multiplex PCR; TCRdb has only the in-frame clones, and not every one. Of roughly 180,000 clones in the sample, 81% are singletons; the top ten hold around 5.3%. This sequence originates from a woman in her forties with acute COVID-19. The sample comprised PBMCs or T cells enriched from blood (not recorded which). The chain joins TRBV9 to TRBJ2-3; D call uncertain. Here the CDR3 DNA reads TGTGCCAGCAGTGTCCCCCGAGGTTACACAGATACGCAGTATTTT. It is translated as CASSVPRGYTDTQYF.